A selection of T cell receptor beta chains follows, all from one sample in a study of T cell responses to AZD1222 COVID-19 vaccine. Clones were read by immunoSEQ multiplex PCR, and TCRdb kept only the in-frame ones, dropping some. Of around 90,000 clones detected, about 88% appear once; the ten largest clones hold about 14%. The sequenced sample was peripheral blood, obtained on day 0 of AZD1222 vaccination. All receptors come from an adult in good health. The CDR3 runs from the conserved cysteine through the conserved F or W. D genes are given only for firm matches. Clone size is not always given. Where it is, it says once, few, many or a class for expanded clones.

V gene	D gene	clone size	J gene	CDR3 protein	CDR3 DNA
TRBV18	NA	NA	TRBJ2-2	CASSPMDLGTGELFF	TGTGCCAGCTCACCCATGGACCTGGGCACCGGGGAGCTGTTTTTT
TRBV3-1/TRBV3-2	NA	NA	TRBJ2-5	CASSPTVYQETQYF	TGTGCCAGCAGCCCCACGGTGTACCAAGAGACCCAGTACTTC
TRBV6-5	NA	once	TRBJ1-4	CASSYSVAGEKLFF	TGTGCCAGCAGTTACTCCGTGGCGGGTGAAAAACTGTTTTTT
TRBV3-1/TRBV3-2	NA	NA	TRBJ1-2	CASSHPRINYGYTF	TGTGCCAGCAGCCATCCGAGGATAAACTATGGCTACACCTTC
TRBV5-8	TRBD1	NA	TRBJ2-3	CASSTGQTRITDTQYF	TGTGCCAGCAGCACGGGACAGACCCGCATCACAGATACGCAGTATTTT
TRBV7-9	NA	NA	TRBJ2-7	CASSRDGSYEQYF	TGTGCCAGCAGCCGAGACGGCTCCTACGAGCAGTACTTC
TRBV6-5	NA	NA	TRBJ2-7	CASSFGLGGEQYF	TGTGCCAGCAGTTTCGGGCTAGGTGGAGAGCAGTACTTC
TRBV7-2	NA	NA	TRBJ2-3	CASSWSPDLNTQYF	TGTGCCAGCAGCTGGAGCCCGGATTTAAATACGCAGTATTTT
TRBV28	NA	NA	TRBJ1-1	CASSFADTYTEAFF	TGTGCCAGCAGTTTTGCCGACACATACACTGAAGCTTTCTTT
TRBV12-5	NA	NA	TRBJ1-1	CASGSDIGNEAFF	TGTGCTAGTGGTTCCGATATAGGGAATGAAGCTTTCTTT
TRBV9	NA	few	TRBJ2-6	CASSVATGGSGANVLTF	TGTGCCAGCAGCGTAGCTACCGGGGGCTCTGGGGCCAACGTCCTGACTTTC
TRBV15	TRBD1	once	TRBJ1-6	CATSPGGNNSPLHF	TGTGCCACCAGCCCAGGGGGGAATAATTCACCCCTCCACTTT
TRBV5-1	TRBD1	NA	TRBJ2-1	CASSLISGTGMDEQFF	TGCGCCAGCAGCTTAATTTCCGGGACAGGGATGGATGAGCAGTTCTTC
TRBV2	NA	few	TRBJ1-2	CASRGGAFYGYTF	TGTGCCAGCAGAGGGGGGGCCTTCTATGGCTACACCTTC
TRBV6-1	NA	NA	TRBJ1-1	CASSDPTLTHTEAFF	TGTGCCAGCAGTGACCCGACACTAACACACACTGAAGCTTTCTTT
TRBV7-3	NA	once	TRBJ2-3	CASSLMPETDTQYF	TGTGCCAGCAGCTTAATGCCAGAGACAGATACGCAGTATTTT
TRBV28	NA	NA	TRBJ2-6	CASSFSSGANVLTF	TGTGCCAGCAGTTTCAGCTCTGGGGCCAACGTCCTGACTTTC
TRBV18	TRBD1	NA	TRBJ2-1	CASSLTQGNNEQFF	TGTGCCAGCTCACTAACACAGGGGAACAATGAGCAGTTCTTC
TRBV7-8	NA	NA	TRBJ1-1	CASSPQGNTEAFF	TGTGCCAGCAGCCCACAGGGAAACACTGAAGCTTTCTTT
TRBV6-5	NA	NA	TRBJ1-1	CASSYVQGSTEAFF	TGTGCCAGCAGTTACGTGCAGGGCTCCACTGAAGCTTTCTTT
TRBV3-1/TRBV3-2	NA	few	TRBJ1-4	CASSQETGGLFF	TGTGCCAGCAGCCAAGAAACAGGAGGACTGTTTTTT
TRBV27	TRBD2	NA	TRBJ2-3	CASAPPGVAGTDTQYF	TGTGCCAGCGCACCCCCAGGGGTAGCGGGGACAGATACGCAGTATTTT
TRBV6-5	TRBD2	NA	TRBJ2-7	CASSWTRGYEQYF	TGTGCCAGCAGTTGGACTAGGGGCTACGAGCAGTACTTC
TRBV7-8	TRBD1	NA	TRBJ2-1	CASSQGTGNNEQFF	TGTGCCAGCAGCCAAGGGACAGGGAACAATGAGCAGTTCTTC
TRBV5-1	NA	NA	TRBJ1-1	CASTPSRGRGAEAFF	TGCGCCAGCACCCCCTCGAGGGGCAGGGGCGCTGAAGCTTTCTTT
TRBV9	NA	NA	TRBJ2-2	CASSPLQGVGELFF	TGTGCCAGCAGCCCCCTACAAGGGGTCGGGGAGCTGTTTTTT
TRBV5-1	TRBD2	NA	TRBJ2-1	CASSLGLAGGFSYNEQFF	TGCGCCAGCAGCTTGGGACTAGCGGGGGGCTTCTCCTACAATGAGCAGTTCTTC
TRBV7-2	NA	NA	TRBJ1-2	CASSKQGQTEGYTF	TGTGCCAGCAGCAAACAAGGACAGACCGAAGGCTACACCTTC
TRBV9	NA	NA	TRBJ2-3	CASSVQGYTDTQYF	TGTGCCAGCAGCGTACAGGGATACACAGATACGCAGTATTTT
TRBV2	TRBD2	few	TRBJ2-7	CASAGRGASYEQYF	TGTGCCAGTGCTGGGCGGGGGGCGTCCTACGAGCAGTACTTC
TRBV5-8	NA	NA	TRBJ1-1	CASSLDRNTEAFF	TGTGCCAGCAGCTTGGACAGGAACACTGAAGCTTTCTTT
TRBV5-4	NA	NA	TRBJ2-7	CASSSGTVGLYEQYF	TGTGCCAGCAGCTCAGGGACAGTGGGACTCTACGAGCAGTACTTC
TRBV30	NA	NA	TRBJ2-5	CAWNLGGLETQYF	TGTGCCTGGAACCTAGGCGGTCTGGAGACCCAGTACTTC
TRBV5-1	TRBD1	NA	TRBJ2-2	CASSNRGNTGELFF	TGCGCCAGCAGCAACAGGGGGAACACCGGGGAGCTGTTTTTT
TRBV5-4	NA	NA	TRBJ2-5	CASSLVSGETQYF	TGTGCCAGCAGCTTGGTTTCTGGTGAGACCCAGTACTTC
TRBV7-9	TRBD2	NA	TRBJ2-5	CASSSGLASSPETQYF	TGTGCCAGCAGCTCCGGACTAGCCAGCTCTCCCGAGACCCAGTACTTC
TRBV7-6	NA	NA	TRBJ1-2	CASSLGQNPRDSYGYTF	TGTGCCAGCAGCTTAGGCCAAAACCCACGGGATTCCTATGGCTACACCTTC
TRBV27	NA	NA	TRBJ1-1	CASRAGPFEAFF	TGTGCCAGCAGGGCAGGTCCGTTCGAAGCTTTCTTT
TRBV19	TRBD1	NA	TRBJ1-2	CASSMSAGQGPYGYTF	TGTGCCAGTAGTATGAGCGCCGGACAGGGCCCCTATGGCTACACCTTC
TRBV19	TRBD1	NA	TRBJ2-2	CASSIDGTGSTGELFF	TGTGCCAGTAGTATAGATGGGACAGGGTCCACCGGGGAGCTGTTTTTT
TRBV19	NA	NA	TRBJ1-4	CASSIGSEKLFF	TGTGCCAGTAGTATTGGTTCGGAAAAACTGTTTTTT
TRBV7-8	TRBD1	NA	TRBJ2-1	CASSLVFYGDSSYNEQFF	TGTGCCAGCAGCTTAGTTTTTTATGGGGACAGCTCCTACAATGAGCAGTTCTTC
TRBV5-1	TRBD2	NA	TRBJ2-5	CASRVAGVETQYF	TGCGCCAGCAGAGTAGCGGGGGTCGAGACCCAGTACTTC
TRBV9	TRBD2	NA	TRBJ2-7	CASSPRGWTSATYRDEQYF	TGTGCCAGCAGCCCCAGAGGATGGACTAGCGCTACGTATAGAGACGAGCAGTACTTC
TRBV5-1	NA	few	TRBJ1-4	CASSLEADNEKLFF	TGCGCCAGCAGCTTGGAGGCAGATAATGAAAAACTGTTTTTT